This T cell receptor (beta chain) was sequenced during a study of blood T cells in healthy people across ages. A second 7 to 11 cycle PCR used barcoded and J-beta primers. Per-sample output comprised a minimum of 2.5 million paired-end reads containing CDR3. TCRdb reanalysed the 5' RACE reads using MiXCR and keeps one entry per CDR3 protein. The table records about 650,000 distinct CDR3 sequences, 40% to 65% of them present only once. Broader study findings: A roughly linear age-dependent decrease characterized TCR beta diversity per million T cells. There were more naive CD4+ cells and higher diversity in long-lived donors than in aged donors.

Notes on this clonotype: No antigen is known for it.

The V gene's germline CDR1 is SEHNR and CDR2 FQNEAQ (reference sequence). CDR3 length equals 15 residues. V lost 4 bases and J lost 5, with 16 bases in between. Sequencing was performed on blood. This sequence joins TRBV7-9 and TRBJ2-3; maybe TRBD2 (6 bases). The TCR comes from an elderly woman in good health. The CDR3 sequence is CASSSAGSGLDTQYF. The CDR3 nucleotides read TGTGCCAGCAGCTCCGCCGGGAGCGGGTTAGATACGCAGTATTTT.